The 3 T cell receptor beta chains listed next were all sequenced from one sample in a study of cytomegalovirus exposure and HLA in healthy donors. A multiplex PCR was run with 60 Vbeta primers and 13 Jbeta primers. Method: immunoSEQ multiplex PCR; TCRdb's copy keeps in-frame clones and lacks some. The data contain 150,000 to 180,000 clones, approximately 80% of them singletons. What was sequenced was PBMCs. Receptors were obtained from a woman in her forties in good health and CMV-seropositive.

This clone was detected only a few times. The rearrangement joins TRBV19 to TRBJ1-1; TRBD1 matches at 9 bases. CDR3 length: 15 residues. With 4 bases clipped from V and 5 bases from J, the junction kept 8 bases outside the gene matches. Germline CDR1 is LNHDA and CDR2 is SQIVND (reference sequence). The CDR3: CASSTHTGGGTEAFF. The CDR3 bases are TGTGCCAGTAGTACCCATACAGGGGGCGGAACTGAAGCTTTCTTT.

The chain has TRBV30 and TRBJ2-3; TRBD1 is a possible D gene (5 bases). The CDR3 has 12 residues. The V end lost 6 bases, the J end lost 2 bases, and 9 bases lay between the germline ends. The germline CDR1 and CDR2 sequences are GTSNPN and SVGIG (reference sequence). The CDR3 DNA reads TGTGCCTGCCGACAGTTCACAGATACGCAGTATTTT. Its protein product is CACRQFTDTQYF.

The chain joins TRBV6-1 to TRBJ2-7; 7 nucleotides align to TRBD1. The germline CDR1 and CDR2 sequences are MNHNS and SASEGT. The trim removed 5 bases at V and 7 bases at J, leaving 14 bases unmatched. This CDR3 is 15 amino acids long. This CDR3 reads CASSHEQGSLWEQYF. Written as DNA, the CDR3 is TGTGCCAGCAGTCACGAACAGGGGTCCCTGTGGGAGCAGTACTTC.